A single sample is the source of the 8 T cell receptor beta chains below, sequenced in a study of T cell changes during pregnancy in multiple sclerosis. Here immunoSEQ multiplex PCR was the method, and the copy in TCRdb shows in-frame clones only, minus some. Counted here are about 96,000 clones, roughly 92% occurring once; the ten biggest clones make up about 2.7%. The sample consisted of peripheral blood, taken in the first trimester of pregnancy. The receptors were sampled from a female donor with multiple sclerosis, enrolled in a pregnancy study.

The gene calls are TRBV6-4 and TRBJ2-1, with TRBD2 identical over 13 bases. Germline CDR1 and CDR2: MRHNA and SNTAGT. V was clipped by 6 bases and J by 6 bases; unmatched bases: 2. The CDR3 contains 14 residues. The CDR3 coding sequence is TGTGCCAGCAGACTAGCGGGAGGGGCCAATGAGCAGTTCTTC. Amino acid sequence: CASRLAGGANEQFF.

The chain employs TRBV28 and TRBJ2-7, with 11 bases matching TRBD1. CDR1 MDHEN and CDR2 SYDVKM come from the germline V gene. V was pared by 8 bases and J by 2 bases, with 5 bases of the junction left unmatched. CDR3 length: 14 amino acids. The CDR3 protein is CASSGTGGAYEQYF. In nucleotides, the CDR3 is TGTGCCAGCTCCGGGACAGGGGGTGCCTACGAGCAGTACTTC.

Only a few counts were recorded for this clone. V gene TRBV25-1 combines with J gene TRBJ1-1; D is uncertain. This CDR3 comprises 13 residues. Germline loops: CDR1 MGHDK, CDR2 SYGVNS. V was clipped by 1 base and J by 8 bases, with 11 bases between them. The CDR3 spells CASSEWRAAEAFF. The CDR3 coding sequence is TGTGCCAGCAGTGAATGGAGAGCGGCCGAAGCTTTCTTT.

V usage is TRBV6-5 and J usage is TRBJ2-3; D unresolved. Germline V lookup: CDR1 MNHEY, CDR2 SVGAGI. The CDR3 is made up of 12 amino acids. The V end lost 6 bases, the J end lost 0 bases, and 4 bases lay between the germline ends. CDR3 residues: CASRSSTDTQYF. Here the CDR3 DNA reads TGTGCCAGCAGATCTAGCACAGATACGCAGTATTTT.

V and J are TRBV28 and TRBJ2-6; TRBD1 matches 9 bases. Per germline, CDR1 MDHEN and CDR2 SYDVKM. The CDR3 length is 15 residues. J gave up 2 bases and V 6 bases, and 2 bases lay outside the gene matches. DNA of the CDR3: TGTGCCAGCAGCCGGACAGGGGCTGGGGCCAACGTCCTGACTTTC. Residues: CASSRTGAGANVLTF.

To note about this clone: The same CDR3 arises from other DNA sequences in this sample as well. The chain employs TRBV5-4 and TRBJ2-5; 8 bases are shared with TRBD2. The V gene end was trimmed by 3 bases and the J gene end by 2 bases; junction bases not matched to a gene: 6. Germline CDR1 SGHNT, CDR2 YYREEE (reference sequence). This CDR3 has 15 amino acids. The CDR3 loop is CASSWDGTRQETQYF. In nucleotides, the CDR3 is TGTGCCAGCAGCTGGGATGGGACTAGACAAGAGACCCAGTACTTC.

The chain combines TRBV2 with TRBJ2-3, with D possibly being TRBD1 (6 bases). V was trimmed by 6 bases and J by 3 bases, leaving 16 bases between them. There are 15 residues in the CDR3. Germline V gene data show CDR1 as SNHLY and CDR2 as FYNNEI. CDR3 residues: CASRTGSGRTDTQYF. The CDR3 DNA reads TGTGCCAGCAGAACAGGGTCTGGTAGGACAGATACGCAGTATTTT.

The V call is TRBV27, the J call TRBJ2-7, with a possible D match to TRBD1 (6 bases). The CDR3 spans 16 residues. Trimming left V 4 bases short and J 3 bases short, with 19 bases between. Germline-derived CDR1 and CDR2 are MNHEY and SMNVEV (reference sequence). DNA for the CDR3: TGTGCCAGCAGTTCATACCCGACAGGAGTTAACTACGAGCAGTACTTC. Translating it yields CASSSYPTGVNYEQYF.